A single sample gave rise to the 24 T cell receptor beta chains below, sequenced in a study of cytomegalovirus exposure and HLA in healthy donors. The PCR had 60 Vbeta and 13 Jbeta primers. Method: immunoSEQ multiplex PCR; TCRdb's copy keeps in-frame clones and lacks some. This table has around 160,000 clones, about 75% appearing once. Sequenced sample: PBMCs. These receptors came from a woman aged 40-49 years in good health and CMV-seropositive.

DNA of the CDR3: TGTGCCACCAGCAGAGACTTGGGAGGAAGTAGCAGCTACGAGCAGTACTTC. It specifies CATSRDLGGSSSYEQYF. V gene TRBV15 combines with J gene TRBJ2-7; maybe TRBD2 (6 bases). The CDR3 has 17 residues. CDR1 and CDR2 (germline): LNHNV, YYDKDF (reference sequence). V was cut by 0 bases and J by 3 bases, with 18 bases left in between.

CDR3 residues: CASSSRDRKNTEAFF. The CDR3 DNA follows: TGTGCCAGCAGTTCCAGGGACAGAAAGAACACTGAAGCTTTCTTT. The chain combines TRBV6-5 with TRBJ1-1; 7 bases align to TRBD1. Germline CDR1 and CDR2: MNHEY and SVGAGI. The V gene end was trimmed by 4 bases and the J gene end by 1 base; junction bases not matched to a gene: 6. CDR3 length: 15 amino acids.

The CDR3 bases are TGTGCCAGCAGTGGGGCGGCCCCGTCCTACGAGCAGTACTTC. Protein product: CASSGAAPSYEQYF. The chain couples TRBV28 to TRBJ2-7, with a possible D match to TRBD1 (5 bases). This CDR3 has 14 residues. Germline CDR1 is MDHEN and CDR2 is SYDVKM. The V end lost 5 bases, the J end lost 1 base, and 12 bases lay between the germline ends.

Details on this clone: One end of the junction fails to match germline, which may point to a read error. This chain links TRBV10-2 with TRBJ2-2, with a possible D match to TRBD1 (5 bases). Germline loops: CDR1 WSHSY, CDR2 SAAADI. The length of the CDR3 is 14 residues. DNA for the CDR3: TGCGCCAGCAGTGAGAGGTACAGGACCGCGGAGCTGTTTTTT. It encodes CASSERYRTAELFF.

The gene calls are TRBV5-4 and TRBJ2-6; D is ambiguous. Germline V gives CDR1 SGHNT, CDR2 YYREEE (reference sequence). The CDR3 loop spans 13 amino acids. Trimming took 3 bases from V and 4 from J, leaving 5 bases between them. The chain's CDR3 is CASSSTGANVLTF. The DNA of the CDR3 is TGTGCCAGCAGCTCGACAGGGGCCAACGTCCTGACTTTC.

This clone came up once. The chain links TRBV6-5 to TRBJ1-5; D gene ambiguous. V lost 6 bases to trimming and J lost 0 bases, with 12 bases between them. CDR1 is MNHEY, CDR2 SVGAGI, per germline. The CDR3 is 15 residues long. DNA of the CDR3: TGTGCCAGCAGCATACGGAGTTCTAGCAATCAGCCCCAGCATTTT. This encodes CASSIRSSSNQPQHF.

The chain has TRBV27 and TRBJ1-1; 11 bases map to TRBD1. The J segment lost 0 bases and the V segment lost 3 bases, leaving 3 bases of the junction unmatched. The CDR3 runs 16 residues. Germline V lookup: CDR1 MNHEY, CDR2 SMNVEV (reference sequence). The CDR3 protein is CASSFRDRGMNTEAFF. The CDR3 DNA reads as TGTGCCAGCAGTTTTAGGGACAGGGGGATGAACACTGAAGCTTTCTTT.

The chain employs TRBV18 and TRBJ1-3; 7 bases are shared with TRBD1. The CDR3 is 16 residues long. Trimming cost V 1 base and J 2 bases; bases outside gene matches: 5. Germline V gene data show CDR1 as KGHSH and CDR2 as LQKENI. CDR3 protein: CASSPRDRVPGNTIYF. The CDR3, as DNA: TGTGCCAGCTCACCACGCGACAGGGTTCCTGGAAACACCATATATTTT.

The rearrangement joins TRBV28 to TRBJ2-3; TRBD2 agrees at 8 bases. The CDR3 sequence is 18 residues long. Per germline, CDR1 MDHEN and CDR2 SYDVKM. V shed 2 bases, J shed 2 bases, and the junction held 12 bases outside the gene matches. This CDR3 reads CASSLGGRVGLVTDTQYF. The CDR3 coding sequence is TGTGCCAGCAGTTTAGGGGGGAGGGTGGGACTAGTCACAGATACGCAGTATTTT.

This clone was detected only a few times. V is TRBV10-2 and J is TRBJ1-1; D is ambiguous. V was pared by 4 bases and J by 4 bases, with 13 bases between. The CDR3 is made up of 14 amino acids. From germline, CDR1 is WSHSY and CDR2 SAAADI. In DNA form, the CDR3 reads TGCGCCAGCAGTGTAGGAGCCAGTATCACTGAAGCTTTCTTT. This gives the protein CASSVGASITEAFF.

The chain has TRBV4-2 and TRBJ2-7; TRBD2 might be the D (6 bases). The V gene lost 0 bases and the J gene lost 1 base, with 10 bases spanning the gap. The CDR3 has 15 residues. Germline V gives CDR1 LGHNA, CDR2 YNFKEQ. The CDR3: CASSQEGAGSYEQYF. DNA of the CDR3: TGTGCCAGCAGCCAAGAGGGAGCGGGTTCCTACGAGCAGTACTTC.

This clone showed up just once. The V gene is TRBV11-2, the J gene TRBJ1-1; tentative D call: TRBD1 (6 bases). CDR1 is SGHAT, CDR2 FQNNGV, per germline. V was pared by 1 base and J by 7 bases, with 13 bases between. This CDR3 has 14 amino acids. In DNA, the CDR3 is TGTGCCAGCAGCTTAGGTTACCAGGGGTTTGAAGCTTTCTTT. Protein: CASSLGYQGFEAFF.

The CDR3 sequence: CASTFNSGQVLLTEAFF. The CDR3 coding sequence is TGTGCCAGCACCTTCAACTCAGGACAGGTCCTTCTCACTGAAGCTTTCTTT. V and J are TRBV14 and TRBJ1-1; 7 nucleotides match TRBD1. This CDR3 spans 17 amino acids. CDR1 is SGHDN, CDR2 FVKESK, per germline. J gave up 4 bases and V 7 bases, and 18 bases lay outside the gene matches.

This chain connects TRBV5-8 to TRBJ2-1; D unresolved. Germline CDR1 reads SGHTS; CDR2 reads YDEGEE. The CDR3 totals 14 residues. The V and J ends lost 1 base and 0 bases respectively, with 5 bases between them. The CDR3 sequence is CASSLLHSYNEQFF. CDR3 sequence (DNA): TGTGCCAGCAGCTTGTTACACTCCTACAATGAGCAGTTCTTC. Complete variable domain (other parts from reference TRBV5-8 and TRBJ2-1): EAGVTQSPTHLIKTRGQQATLRCSPISGHTSVYWYQQALGLGLQFLLWYDEGEERNRGNFPPRFSGRQFPNYSSELNVNALELEDSALYLCASSLLHSYNEQFFGPGTRLTVL.

The chain uses TRBV28 and TRBJ1-5; D remains unclear. This CDR3 comprises 16 residues. V lost 10 bases and J 5 bases, leaving 24 bases between the germline ends. Germline loops: CDR1 MDHEN, CDR2 SYDVKM. The CDR3 region is CATETQAGGSDQPQHF. The CDR3 nucleotides read TGTGCCACCGAGACCCAGGCCGGCGGGTCGGATCAGCCCCAGCATTTT.

The CDR3 here is CASSERQGGAEAFF. The CDR3 DNA is TGTGCCAGCAGTGAAAGACAGGGCGGAGCTGAAGCTTTCTTT. V and J are TRBV6-5 and TRBJ1-1; the match to TRBD1 covers 7 bases. The V gene's germline CDR1 is MNHEY and CDR2 SVGAGI. Trimming cost V 5 bases and J 6 bases; bases outside gene matches: 9. The CDR3 is made up of 14 amino acids.

The chain joins TRBV5-4 to TRBJ2-2, with D perhaps matching TRBD1 (5 bases). V lost 1 base and J 5 bases, leaving 15 bases between the germline ends. Germline assignment: CDR1 SGHNT and CDR2 YYREEE (reference sequence). This CDR3 has 16 amino acids. The CDR3 coding sequence is TGTGCCAGCAGCTTGAGTGGTCAGGGAAGGACCGGGGAGCTGTTTTTT. This gives the protein CASSLSGQGRTGELFF.

The rearrangement links TRBV11-2 to TRBJ2-7; 8 bases are shared with TRBD1. Germline V gives CDR1 SGHAT, CDR2 FQNNGV. Trimming at V came to 5 bases and at J to 3 bases, leaving 0 bases not matched to a gene. The CDR3 has 12 amino acids. The CDR3 is CASSGQGYEQYF. CDR3 nucleotide sequence: TGTGCCAGCAGCGGACAGGGCTACGAGCAGTACTTC.

This clone was recorded once. The rearrangement joins TRBV28 to TRBJ2-7, with a possible D match to TRBD1 (6 bases). The V gene's germline CDR1 is MDHEN and CDR2 SYDVKM. This CDR3 contains 10 residues. V lost 10 bases and J 5 bases, leaving 9 bases between the germline ends. CDR3 amino acids: CATRGNEQYF. DNA of the CDR3: TGTGCCACCAGGGGCAACGAGCAGTACTTC.

This clone appeared a single time. The rearrangement uses TRBV28 and TRBJ1-5; 10 bases are shared with TRBD1. This CDR3 contains 16 residues. Trimming removed 11 bases from V and 1 base from J; junction bases left unmatched: 11. The germline CDR1 and CDR2 sequences are MDHEN and SYDVKM. CDR3 amino acids: CAVNGRGQGSNQPQHF. The CDR3 DNA is TGTGCCGTTAACGGACGGGGACAGGGGAGCAATCAGCCCCAGCATTTT.

This chain connects TRBV2 to TRBJ1-1; D gene unclear. The V end was cut by 6 bases, the J end by 1 base, with 15 bases between. The germline CDR1 and CDR2 sequences are SNHLY and FYNNEI. This CDR3 has 15 amino acids. The CDR3 sequence is CASRPRGGQNTEAFF. The DNA of the CDR3 is TGTGCCAGCAGGCCTCGGGGAGGCCAGAACACTGAAGCTTTCTTT.

This sequence joins TRBV29-1 and TRBJ1-2, with D tentatively TRBD1 (6 bases). This CDR3 contains 17 residues. CDR1 SQVTM and CDR2 ANQGSEA come from the germline V gene. V was pared by 0 bases and J by 4 bases, with 21 bases between. The CDR3 bases are TGCAGCGTTGAAGATTCATCCGCACAGGGTATTGGCTATGGCTACACCTTC. It codes for CSVEDSSAQGIGYGYTF.

This chain joins TRBV2 and TRBJ2-7; 7 bases align to TRBD1. This CDR3 contains 13 residues. Trimming cost V 8 bases and J 3 bases; bases outside gene matches: 7. Germline loops: CDR1 SNHLY, CDR2 FYNNEI. CDR3 DNA sequence: TGTGCCAGCCGCCCGGGACAGAACTACGAGCAGTACTTC. This codes for CASRPGQNYEQYF.

The chain carries TRBV5-1 and TRBJ2-2, with D possibly being TRBD2 (6 bases). Germline V gives CDR1 SGHRS, CDR2 YFSETQ. Between the trimmed V and J ends, which lost 0 bases and 6 bases, there was a span of 15 bases. The CDR3 length is 16 residues. DNA for the CDR3: TGCGCCAGCAGCTTGGCCGTCACACAGCGGGCCGGGGAGCTGTTTTTT. Amino acids: CASSLAVTQRAGELFF.